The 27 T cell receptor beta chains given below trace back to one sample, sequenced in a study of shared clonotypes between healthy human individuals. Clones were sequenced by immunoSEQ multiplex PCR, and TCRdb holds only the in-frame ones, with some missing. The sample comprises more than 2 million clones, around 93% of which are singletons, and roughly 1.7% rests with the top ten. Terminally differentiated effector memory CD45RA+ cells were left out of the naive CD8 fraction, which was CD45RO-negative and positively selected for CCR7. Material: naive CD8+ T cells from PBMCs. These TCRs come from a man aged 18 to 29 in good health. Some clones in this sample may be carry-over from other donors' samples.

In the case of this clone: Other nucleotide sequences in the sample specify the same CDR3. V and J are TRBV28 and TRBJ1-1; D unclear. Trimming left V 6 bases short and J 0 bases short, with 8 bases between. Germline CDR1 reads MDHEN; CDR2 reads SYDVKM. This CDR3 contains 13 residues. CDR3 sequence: CASSSRMNTEAFF. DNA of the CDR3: TGTGCCAGCAGCTCGAGGATGAACACTGAAGCTTTCTTT. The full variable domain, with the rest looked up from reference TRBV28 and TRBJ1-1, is DVKVTQSSRYLVKRTGEKVFLECVQDMDHENMFWYRQDPGLGLRLIYFSYDVKMKEKGDIPEGYSVSREKKERFSLILESASTNQTSMYLCASSSRMNTEAFFGQGTRLTVV.

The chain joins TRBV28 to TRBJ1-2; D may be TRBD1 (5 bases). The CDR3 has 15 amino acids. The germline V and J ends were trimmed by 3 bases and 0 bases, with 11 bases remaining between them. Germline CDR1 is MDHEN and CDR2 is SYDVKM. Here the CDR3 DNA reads TGTGCCAGCAGTTTCCTCGGGGGGGCTAACTATGGCTACACCTTC. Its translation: CASSFLGGANYGYTF.

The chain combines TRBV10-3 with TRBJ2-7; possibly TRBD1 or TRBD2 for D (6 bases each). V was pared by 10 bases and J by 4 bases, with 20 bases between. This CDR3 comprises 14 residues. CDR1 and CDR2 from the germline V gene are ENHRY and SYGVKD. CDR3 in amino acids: CATREGRGGYEQYF. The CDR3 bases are TGTGCCACCCGTGAGGGCAGGGGAGGTTACGAGCAGTACTTC.

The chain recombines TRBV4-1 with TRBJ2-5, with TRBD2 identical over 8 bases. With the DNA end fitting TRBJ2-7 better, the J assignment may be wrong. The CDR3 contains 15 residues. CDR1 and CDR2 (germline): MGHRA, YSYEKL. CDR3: CASTRSASGSYEQYF. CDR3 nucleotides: TGCGCCAGCACCAGGAGTGCTAGCGGGTCATACGAGCAGTACTTC.

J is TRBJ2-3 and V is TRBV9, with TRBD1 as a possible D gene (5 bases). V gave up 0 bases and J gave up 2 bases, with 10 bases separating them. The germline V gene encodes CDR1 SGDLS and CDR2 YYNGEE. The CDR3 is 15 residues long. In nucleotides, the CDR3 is TGTGCCAGCAGCGTAGAGGGCAGGGCCACAGATACGCAGTATTTT. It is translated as CASSVEGRATDTQYF.

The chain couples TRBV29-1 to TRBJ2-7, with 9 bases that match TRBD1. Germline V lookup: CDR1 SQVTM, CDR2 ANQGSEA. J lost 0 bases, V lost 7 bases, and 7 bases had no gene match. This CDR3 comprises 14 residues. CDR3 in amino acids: CSATGTGFSYEQYF. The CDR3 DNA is TGCAGCGCTACCGGGACAGGGTTCTCCTACGAGCAGTACTTC.

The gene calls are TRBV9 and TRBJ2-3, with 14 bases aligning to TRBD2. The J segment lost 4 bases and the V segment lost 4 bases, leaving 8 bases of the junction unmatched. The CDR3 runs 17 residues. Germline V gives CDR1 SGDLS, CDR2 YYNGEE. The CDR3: CASSPRGTSGSADTQYF. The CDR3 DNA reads TGTGCCAGCAGCCCCCGAGGGACTAGCGGGAGTGCAGATACGCAGTATTTT.

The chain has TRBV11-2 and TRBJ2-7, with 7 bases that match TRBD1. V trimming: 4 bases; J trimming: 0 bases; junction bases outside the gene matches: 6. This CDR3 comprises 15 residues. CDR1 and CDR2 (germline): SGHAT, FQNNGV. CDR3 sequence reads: CASSSPGTDSYEQYF. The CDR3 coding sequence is TGTGCCAGCAGCTCACCAGGGACAGACTCCTACGAGCAGTACTTC. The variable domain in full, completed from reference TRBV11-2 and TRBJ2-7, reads EAGVAQSPRYKIIEKRQSVAFWCNPISGHATLYWYQQILGQGPKLLIQFQNNGVVDDSQLPKDRFSAERLKGVDSTLKIQPAKLEDSAVYLCASSSPGTDSYEQYFGPGTRLTVT.

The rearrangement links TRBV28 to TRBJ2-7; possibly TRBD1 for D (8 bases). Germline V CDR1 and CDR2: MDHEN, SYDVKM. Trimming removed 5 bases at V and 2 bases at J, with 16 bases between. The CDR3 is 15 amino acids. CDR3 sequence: CASSKRTGRAYEQYF. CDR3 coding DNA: TGTGCCAGCAGTAAACGGACAGGGAGGGCCTACGAGCAGTACTTC.

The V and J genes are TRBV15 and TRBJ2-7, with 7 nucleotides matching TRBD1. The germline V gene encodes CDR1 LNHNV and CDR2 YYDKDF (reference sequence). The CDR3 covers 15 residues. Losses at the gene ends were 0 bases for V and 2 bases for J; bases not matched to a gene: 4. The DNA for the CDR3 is TGTGCCACCAGCAGAGAACAGGGGAAGGCCTACGAGCAGTACTTC. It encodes CATSREQGKAYEQYF.

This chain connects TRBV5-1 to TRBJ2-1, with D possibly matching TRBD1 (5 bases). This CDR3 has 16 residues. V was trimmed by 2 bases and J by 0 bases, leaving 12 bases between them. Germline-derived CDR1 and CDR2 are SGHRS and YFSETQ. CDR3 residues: CASSLLPGPSYNEQFF. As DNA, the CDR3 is TGCGCCAGCAGCTTACTACCAGGGCCCTCCTACAATGAGCAGTTCTTC.

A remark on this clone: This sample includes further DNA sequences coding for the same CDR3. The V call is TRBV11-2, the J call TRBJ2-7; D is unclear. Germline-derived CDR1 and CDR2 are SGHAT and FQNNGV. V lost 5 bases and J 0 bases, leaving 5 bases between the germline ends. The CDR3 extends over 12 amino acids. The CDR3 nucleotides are TGTGCCAGCAGCCCTAGCTCCTACGAGCAGTACTTC. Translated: CASSPSSYEQYF.

CDR3 loop: CASSPHGGGSYEQYF. The CDR3 nucleotides are TGTGCCAGCAGCCCCCACGGAGGAGGATCCTACGAGCAGTACTTC. V is TRBV11-3 and J is TRBJ2-7, with a possible D match to TRBD2 (5 bases). Trimming left V 5 bases short and J 1 base short, with 15 bases between. Germline V gives CDR1 SGHNT, CDR2 YENEEA. The CDR3 consists of 15 residues.

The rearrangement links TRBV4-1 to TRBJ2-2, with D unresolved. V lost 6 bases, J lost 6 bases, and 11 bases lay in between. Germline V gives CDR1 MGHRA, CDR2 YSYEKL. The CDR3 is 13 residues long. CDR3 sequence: CASSLLKAGELFF. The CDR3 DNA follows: TGCGCCAGCAGTCTACTTAAGGCCGGGGAGCTGTTTTTT.

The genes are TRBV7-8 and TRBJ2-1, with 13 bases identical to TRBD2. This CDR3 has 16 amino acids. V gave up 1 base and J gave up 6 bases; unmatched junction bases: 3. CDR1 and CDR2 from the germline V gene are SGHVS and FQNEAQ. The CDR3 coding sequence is TGTGCCAGCAGCTTAGGGGGACTAGCGGGGATCAATGAGCAGTTCTTC. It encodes CASSLGGLAGINEQFF.

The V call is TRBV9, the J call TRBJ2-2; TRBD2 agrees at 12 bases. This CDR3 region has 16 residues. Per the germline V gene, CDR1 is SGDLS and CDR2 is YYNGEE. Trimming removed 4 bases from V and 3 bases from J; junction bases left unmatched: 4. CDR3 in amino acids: CASSLAGGPYTGELFF. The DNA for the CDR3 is TGTGCCAGCAGCCTAGCGGGAGGGCCTTACACCGGGGAGCTGTTTTTT.

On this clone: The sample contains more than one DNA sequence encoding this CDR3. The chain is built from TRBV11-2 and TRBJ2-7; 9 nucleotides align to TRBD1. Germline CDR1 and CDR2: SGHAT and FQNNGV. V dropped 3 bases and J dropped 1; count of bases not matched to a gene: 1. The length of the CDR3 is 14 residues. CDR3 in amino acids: CASSFGTGSYEQYF. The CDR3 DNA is TGTGCCAGCAGCTTCGGGACAGGGTCCTACGAGCAGTACTTC.

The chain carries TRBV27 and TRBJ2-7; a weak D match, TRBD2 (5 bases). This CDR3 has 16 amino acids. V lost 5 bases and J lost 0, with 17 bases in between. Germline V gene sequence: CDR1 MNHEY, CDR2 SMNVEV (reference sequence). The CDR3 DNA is TGTGCCAGCAGTAGGTCCCTAGCTACCGTCTCCTACGAGCAGTACTTC. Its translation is CASSRSLATVSYEQYF.

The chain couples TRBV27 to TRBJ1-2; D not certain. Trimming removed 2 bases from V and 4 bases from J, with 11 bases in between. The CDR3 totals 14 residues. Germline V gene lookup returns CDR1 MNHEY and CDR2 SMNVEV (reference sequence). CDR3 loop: CASSLTGFGYGYTF. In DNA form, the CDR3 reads TGTGCCAGCAGTTTAACGGGTTTCGGCTATGGCTACACCTTC.

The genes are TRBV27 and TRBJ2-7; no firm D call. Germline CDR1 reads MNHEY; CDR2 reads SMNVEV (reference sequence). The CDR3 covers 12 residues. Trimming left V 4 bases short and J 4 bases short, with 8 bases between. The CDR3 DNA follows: TGTGCCAGCAGTTCCTTGAAGTACGAGCAGTACTTC. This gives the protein CASSSLKYEQYF.

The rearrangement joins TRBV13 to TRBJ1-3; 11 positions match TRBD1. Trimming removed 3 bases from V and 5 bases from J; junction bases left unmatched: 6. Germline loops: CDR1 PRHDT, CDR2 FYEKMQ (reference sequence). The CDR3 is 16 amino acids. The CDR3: CASSFTGTGGRNTIYF. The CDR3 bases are TGTGCCAGCAGCTTCACCGGGACAGGGGGAAGAAACACCATATATTTT.

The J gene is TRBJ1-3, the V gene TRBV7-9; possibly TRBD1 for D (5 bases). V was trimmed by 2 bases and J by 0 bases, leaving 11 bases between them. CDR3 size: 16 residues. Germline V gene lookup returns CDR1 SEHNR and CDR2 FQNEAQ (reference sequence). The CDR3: CASSLKGRPSGNTIYF. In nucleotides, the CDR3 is TGTGCCAGCAGCTTAAAGGGGCGCCCCTCTGGAAACACCATATATTTT.

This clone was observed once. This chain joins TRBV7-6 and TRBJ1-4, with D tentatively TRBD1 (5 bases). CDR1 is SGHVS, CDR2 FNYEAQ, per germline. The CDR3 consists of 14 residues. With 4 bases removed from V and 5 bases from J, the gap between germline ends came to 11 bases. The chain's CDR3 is CASSYDRPNEKLFF. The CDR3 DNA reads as TGTGCCAGCAGCTACGACAGACCCAATGAAAAACTGTTTTTT.

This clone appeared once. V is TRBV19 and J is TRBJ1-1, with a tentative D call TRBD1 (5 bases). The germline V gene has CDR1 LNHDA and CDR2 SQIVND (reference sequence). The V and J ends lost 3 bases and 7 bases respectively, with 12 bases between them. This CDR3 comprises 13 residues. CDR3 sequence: CASSMGGTREAFF. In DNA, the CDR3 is TGTGCCAGTAGTATGGGGGGGACTCGTGAAGCTTTCTTT.

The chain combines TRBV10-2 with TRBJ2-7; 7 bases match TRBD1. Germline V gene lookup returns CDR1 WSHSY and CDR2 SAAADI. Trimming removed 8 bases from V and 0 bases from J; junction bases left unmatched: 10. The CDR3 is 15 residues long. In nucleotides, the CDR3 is TGCGCCAGCGCCCCAATAGGGGGCGACTCCTACGAGCAGTACTTC. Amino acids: CASAPIGGDSYEQYF.

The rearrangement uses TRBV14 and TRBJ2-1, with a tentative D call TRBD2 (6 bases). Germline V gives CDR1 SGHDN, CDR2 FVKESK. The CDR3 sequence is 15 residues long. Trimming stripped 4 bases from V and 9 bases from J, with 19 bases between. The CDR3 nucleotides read TGTGCCAGCAGCCCCCGAGGGGAGGCAGGGTTTGAGCAGTTCTTC. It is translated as CASSPRGEAGFEQFF.

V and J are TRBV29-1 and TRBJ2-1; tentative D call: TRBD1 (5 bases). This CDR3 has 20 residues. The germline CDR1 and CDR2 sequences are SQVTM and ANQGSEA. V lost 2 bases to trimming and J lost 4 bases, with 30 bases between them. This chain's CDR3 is CSVELAALYSADQGYNEQFF. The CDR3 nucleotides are TGCAGCGTTGAACTTGCAGCCCTTTACAGCGCAGATCAGGGATACAATGAGCAGTTCTTC.